The 26 T cell receptor beta chains presented below share a single source sample, sequenced in a study of shared clonotypes between healthy human individuals. Assay: immunoSEQ multiplex PCR; the TCRdb copy retains only in-frame clones and omits some. The sample records 2 million to 2.5 million clones, just under 95% being singletons. The source material was naive CD4+ T cells from PBMCs. The subset denotes: CD45RA+ positively selected. The receptor source for this set is a man between 18 and 29 years old in good health. Some clones in this sample may be carry-over from other donors' samples.

The chain has TRBV29-1 and TRBJ2-6; no clear D. V lost 0 bases and J lost 1, with 7 bases in between. The CDR3 length is 15 residues. Germline CDR1 is SQVTM and CDR2 is ANQGSEA. CDR3 protein: CSVEDRASGANVLTF. The DNA of the CDR3 is TGCAGCGTTGAAGACCGGGCTTCTGGGGCCAACGTCCTGACTTTC.

This clone is a singleton in its sample. The sample contains more than one DNA sequence encoding this CDR3. This chain links TRBV5-1 with TRBJ2-1; a possible D gene is TRBD1 (5 bases). The germline V gene encodes CDR1 SGHRS and CDR2 YFSETQ. V was pared by 4 bases and J by 4 bases, with 12 bases between. The CDR3 loop spans 14 amino acids. In DNA, the CDR3 is TGCGCCAGCAGCCTAGGGGCCAATTACAATGAGCAGTTCTTC. It yields the protein CASSLGANYNEQFF.

As regards this clone: At the DNA level, this CDR3 is encoded by other sequences in the same sample as well. The rearrangement uses TRBV9 and TRBJ1-5; D unresolved. Germline CDR1 and CDR2: SGDLS and YYNGEE. The CDR3 has 13 amino acids. Between the trimmed V and J ends, which lost 0 bases and 6 bases, there was a span of 7 bases. CDR3 region: CASSVGPFQPQHF. In nucleotides, the CDR3 is TGTGCCAGCAGCGTAGGACCCTTTCAGCCCCAGCATTTT.

The rearrangement links TRBV28 to TRBJ2-7, with D unresolved. Trimming removed 6 bases at V and 3 bases at J, with 15 bases between. This CDR3 comprises 14 residues. Germline CDR1 reads MDHEN; CDR2 reads SYDVKM. CDR3 sequence reads: CASSDIENFYEQYF. The CDR3 nucleotides are TGTGCCAGCAGCGACATCGAAAACTTCTACGAGCAGTACTTC.

Notes on this clone: Other nucleotide sequences from this sample produce the same CDR3. The chain's CDR3 is CASRTGGAYNEQFF. The CDR3 bases are TGTGCCAGCAGAACAGGGGGCGCTTACAATGAGCAGTTCTTC. The chain has TRBV28 and TRBJ2-1; 9 bases map to TRBD1. Germline lookup yields CDR1 MDHEN and CDR2 SYDVKM. The CDR3 totals 14 residues. The V segment lost 6 bases and the J segment 4 bases; nucleotides outside the gene matches: 4.

As regards this clone: The same CDR3 also results from other DNA sequences found in this sample. The rearrangement links TRBV5-1 to TRBJ2-2; 9 bases agree with TRBD2. Germline assignment: CDR1 SGHRS and CDR2 YFSETQ. The CDR3 is made up of 15 amino acids. V lost 2 bases to trimming and J lost 4 bases; unmatched junction nucleotides: 3. CDR3 nucleotide sequence: TGCGCCAGCAGCTTTAGCGGGAGTGGCACCGGGGAGCTGTTTTTT. This translates into CASSFSGSGTGELFF.

The CDR3 sequence is CASGEGDTQYF. DNA for the CDR3: TGCGCCAGCGGCGAAGGGGATACGCAGTATTTT. The V and J genes are TRBV5-1 and TRBJ2-3; D remains unclear. Trimming left V 7 bases short and J 6 bases short, with 9 bases between. The CDR3 has 11 amino acids. CDR1 and CDR2 (germline): SGHRS, YFSETQ.

The gene calls are TRBV5-1 and TRBJ2-7; perhaps TRBD2 as D (6 bases). CDR1 and CDR2 from the germline V gene are SGHRS and YFSETQ. Trimming left V 1 base short and J 5 bases short, with 13 bases between. The length of the CDR3 is 14 residues. The CDR3 DNA sequence: TGCGCCAGCAGCTTGTTGTCCGGGAGCGACGAGCAGTACTTC. Translation gives CASSLLSGSDEQYF.

V gene TRBV28 combines with J gene TRBJ1-5, with D hard to call. CDR1 is MDHEN and CDR2 is SYDVKM in the germline V gene. Trimming shortened V by 0 bases and J by 5 bases, and 11 bases separated the two germline ends. This CDR3 has 15 residues. CDR3 amino acids: CASSLWERTHQPQHF. CDR3 coding DNA: TGTGCCAGCAGTTTATGGGAACGGACCCATCAGCCCCAGCATTTT.

The J gene is TRBJ2-5, the V gene TRBV7-9; D unresolved. Germline loops: CDR1 SEHNR, CDR2 FQNEAQ (reference sequence). V gave up 4 bases and J gave up 5 bases, with 14 bases separating them. The CDR3 is 14 residues long. CDR3: CASSSRSFGETQYF. The CDR3 DNA sequence: TGTGCCAGCAGCTCCCGGTCCTTCGGGGAGACCCAGTACTTC.

This sequence joins TRBV28 and TRBJ2-7; 7 nucleotides agree with TRBD2. The germline CDR1 and CDR2 sequences are MDHEN and SYDVKM. CDR3 size: 16 residues. With V trimmed by 7 bases and J by 2 bases, 14 bases remained unmatched. Written as DNA, the CDR3 is TGTGCCAGCACCCGAGTCTTGGGGGGGGTTCCCTACGAGCAGTACTTC. Translated: CASTRVLGGVPYEQYF.

The sample holds one count of this clone. The V and J genes are TRBV7-9 and TRBJ2-7; 13 nucleotides line up with TRBD2. The CDR3 consists of 15 residues. Germline lookup yields CDR1 SEHNR and CDR2 FQNEAQ (reference sequence). V shed 5 bases and J 6 bases; nucleotides not matched to a gene: 7. CDR3 residues: CASSPDTSGRAEQYF. The DNA of the CDR3 is TGTGCCAGCAGCCCTGATACTAGCGGGAGGGCCGAGCAGTACTTC.

V is TRBV7-9 and J is TRBJ2-7, with 7 positions matching TRBD2. CDR3 length: 15 residues. With 5 bases clipped from V and 4 bases from J, the junction kept 11 bases outside the gene matches. Germline V CDR1 and CDR2: SEHNR, FQNEAQ (reference sequence). CDR3 loop: CASSPSGGSVYEQYF. CDR3 DNA sequence: TGTGCCAGCAGCCCCTCGGGCGGGAGTGTATACGAGCAGTACTTC.

The chain is built from TRBV7-6 and TRBJ1-5; D ambiguous. Deletions cut 4 bases from V and 2 bases from J, with 9 bases between. The germline V gene encodes CDR1 SGHVS and CDR2 FNYEAQ. This CDR3 contains 14 residues. The DNA of the CDR3 is TGTGCCAGCAGCTCCGAGGGAGGCAATCAGCCCCAGCATTTT. Translation gives CASSSEGGNQPQHF.

This chain links TRBV14 with TRBJ1-3; 7 bases line up with TRBD1. Per the germline V gene, CDR1 is SGHDN and CDR2 is FVKESK. V trimming: 4 bases; J trimming: 0 bases; junction bases outside the gene matches: 6. CDR3 length: 16 residues. CDR3 DNA: TGTGCCAGCAGCCGGAACAGGGGTGACTCTGGAAACACCATATATTTT. This encodes CASSRNRGDSGNTIYF.

V gene TRBV9 combines with J gene TRBJ2-7; D remains ambiguous. The CDR3 covers 15 residues. CDR1 and CDR2 from the germline V gene are SGDLS and YYNGEE. V was pared by 4 bases and J by 3 bases, with 17 bases between. In DNA, the CDR3 is TGTGCCAGCAGCTCCACGGTCAAGAGAGGCTACGAGCAGTACTTC. This gives the protein CASSSTVKRGYEQYF.

This chain uses TRBV5-1 with TRBJ2-5, with 10 bases that match TRBD2. Germline CDR1 SGHRS, CDR2 YFSETQ. CDR3 size: 15 residues. J gave up 6 bases and V 4 bases, and 9 bases lay outside the gene matches. Here the CDR3 reads CASSPTAGGRQTQYF. In DNA form, the CDR3 reads TGCGCCAGCAGCCCCACAGCGGGAGGGCGTCAGACCCAGTACTTC.

The J gene is TRBJ2-7, the V gene TRBV7-9; D possibly corresponds to TRBD1 (6 bases). CDR3 length equals 14 residues. V lost 5 bases and J 3 bases, leaving 14 bases between the germline ends. Germline lookup yields CDR1 SEHNR and CDR2 FQNEAQ (reference sequence). The CDR3 is CASSASGAHYEQYF. The CDR3 bases are TGTGCCAGCAGCGCCTCAGGGGCCCACTACGAGCAGTACTTC.

This sequence joins TRBV4-3 and TRBJ2-1; TRBD2 might be the D (5 bases). Germline V gene sequence: CDR1 LGHNA, CDR2 YSLEER. This CDR3 spans 12 amino acids. Trimming left V 2 bases short and J 11 bases short, with 10 bases between. CDR3 loop: CASSQPGYKQFF. DNA of the CDR3: TGCGCCAGCAGCCAACCGGGGTATAAGCAGTTCTTC.

The chain couples TRBV28 to TRBJ1-1; no reliable D call. Germline V gene lookup returns CDR1 MDHEN and CDR2 SYDVKM. The CDR3 is 13 residues long. Trimming removed 2 bases from V and 10 bases from J, with 14 bases in between. The CDR3 DNA follows: TGTGCCAGCAGTTTAACGGGCGCAGAAGGAGCTTTCTTT. Its translation is CASSLTGAEGAFF. The entire variable domain, with the rest obtained from reference TRBV28 and TRBJ1-1, is as follows: DVKVTQSSRYLVKRTGEKVFLECVQDMDHENMFWYRQDPGLGLRLIYFSYDVKMKEKGDIPEGYSVSREKKERFSLILESASTNQTSMYLCASSLTGAEGAFFGQGTRLTVV.

This chain links TRBV19 with TRBJ1-4; possible D gene TRBD1, 6 bases. Germline V CDR1 and CDR2: LNHDA, SQIVND (reference sequence). CDR3 size: 16 residues. V was pared by 4 bases and J by 0 bases, with 12 bases between. CDR3 loop: CASSKDRMTTNEKLFF. Here the CDR3 DNA reads TGTGCCAGTAGTAAGGACAGAATGACAACTAATGAAAAACTGTTTTTT.

This clone was observed a single time. The rearrangement joins TRBV12-5 to TRBJ1-2; D unresolved. Per germline, CDR1 LGHNT and CDR2 FRNRAP. Trimming removed 0 bases at V and 1 base at J, with 15 bases between. The CDR3 has 17 residues. The CDR3 loop reads CASGLVLGQTLNYGYTF. Here the CDR3 DNA reads TGTGCTAGTGGTTTGGTTTTGGGCCAGACGCTTAACTATGGCTACACCTTC. Full variable domain (outside the CDR3, taken from reference TRBV12-5 and TRBJ1-2): DARVTQTPRHKVTEMGQEVTMRCQPILGHNTVFWYRQTMMQGLELLAYFRNRAPLDDSGMPKDRFSAEMPDATLATLKIQPSEPRDSAVYFCASGLVLGQTLNYGYTFGSGTRLTVV.

This chain uses TRBV28 with TRBJ1-5; the match to TRBD1 covers 9 bases. This CDR3 is 15 amino acids long. V shed 2 bases, J shed 6 bases, and the junction held 5 bases outside the gene matches. The germline V gene encodes CDR1 MDHEN and CDR2 SYDVKM. The CDR3 is CASSLPGTGFQPQHF. The CDR3 region has the DNA TGTGCCAGCAGTTTACCCGGGACAGGGTTTCAGCCCCAGCATTTT.

In its sample, this clone was seen once. V usage is TRBV10-3 and J usage is TRBJ2-1, with D possibly being TRBD2 (5 bases). This CDR3 has 16 amino acids. Per germline, CDR1 ENHRY and CDR2 SYGVKD. Trimming pared 6 bases from V and 6 bases from J, leaving 21 bases between. This CDR3 reads CAIRPSEGSRANEQFF. The CDR3 nucleotides read TGTGCCATCAGGCCAAGTGAGGGCAGTAGAGCCAATGAGCAGTTCTTC.

This chain links TRBV18 with TRBJ2-6; 10 positions agree with TRBD1. Germline assignment: CDR1 KGHSH and CDR2 LQKENI. The ends lost 4 bases at V and 2 bases at J; junction bases unmatched: 8. CDR3 size: 18 residues. The CDR3 DNA is TGTGCCAGCTCACGGCTTGGGACAGGGGAGGCTGGGGCCAACGTCCTGACTTTC. This sequence encodes CASSRLGTGEAGANVLTF.

Here the CDR3 reads CASGLETGGANTQYF. The CDR3, as DNA: TGTGCTAGTGGTTTGGAGACAGGGGGCGCGAATACGCAGTATTTT. The chain couples TRBV12-5 to TRBJ2-3, with TRBD1 matching 10 bases. The trim removed 1 base at V and 7 bases at J, leaving 5 bases unmatched. CDR1 LGHNT and CDR2 FRNRAP come from the germline V gene. The CDR3 consists of 15 residues.